Following are 8 T cell receptor beta chains from one sample sequenced in a study of T-cell reconstitution after alpha-beta-depleted transplantation in children. The TCRbeta library was prepared with unique molecular identifiers. A single record per CDR3 protein comes from TCRdb applying MiXCR to the PCR reads. The sample lists 230,000 or so distinct CDR3 sequences, 9.7% seen once, with over 4.5% in the top ten. The sequencing here drew on PBMCs from the stem cell graft donor, taken from the stem cell graft. The receptors shown here come from a human donor who donated a stem cell graft to a child with SCID.

This clonotype was detected ten times or more. The chain is built from TRBV12-3 or TRBV12-4 and TRBJ1-1, with TRBD1 as a possible D gene (5 bases). This CDR3 contains 15 residues. Trimming took off 6 bases at V and 3 bases at J, with 17 bases between the two ends. CDR3 coding DNA: TGTGCCAGCAGCTTGGGGCAGGGTGGGGACACTGAAGCTTTCTTT. It specifies CASSLGQGGDTEAFF.

This clonotype was found many times. The rearrangement joins TRBV15 to TRBJ2-2, with D possibly matching TRBD1 (6 bases). V lost 0 bases to trimming and J lost 0 bases, with 11 bases between them. Germline V gene lookup returns CDR1 LNHNV and CDR2 YYDKDF (reference sequence). This CDR3 comprises 17 residues. The CDR3 DNA reads TGTGCCACCAGCAGAGAACAGGGATACGCGAACACCGGGGAGCTGTTTTTT. As protein: CATSREQGYANTGELFF.

In its sample, this clonotype was seen many times. The chain uses TRBV11-2 and TRBJ1-2; 10 nucleotides line up with TRBD1. Per germline, CDR1 SGHAT and CDR2 FQNNGV. V lost 6 bases to trimming and J lost 3 bases; unmatched junction nucleotides: 10. CDR3 length equals 16 residues. This chain's CDR3 is CASSPGTGAPYYGYTF. The CDR3 nucleotides read TGTGCCAGCAGTCCCGGGACAGGGGCTCCGTACTATGGCTACACCTTC.

This clonotype has a count of ten or more. The chain uses TRBV10-3 and TRBJ2-7, with TRBD1 as a possible D gene (5 bases). Germline assignment: CDR1 ENHRY and CDR2 SYGVKD. V gave up 4 bases and J gave up 0 bases, with 10 bases separating them. The CDR3 has 14 residues. The CDR3: CAISGQRSSYEQYF. The CDR3 coding sequence is TGTGCCATCAGTGGACAGAGGAGCTCCTACGAGCAGTACTTC.

This clonotype has only a few counts. The CDR3 nucleotides read TGTGCCAGCAGCCGGAGGACAGGGAACAACTACGAGCAGTACTTC. Amino acids: CASSRRTGNNYEQYF. The chain carries TRBV2 and TRBJ2-7; 8 bases match TRBD1. Germline loops: CDR1 SNHLY, CDR2 FYNNEI. J gave up 3 bases and V 6 bases, and 10 bases lay outside the gene matches. The CDR3 runs to 15 residues. The entire variable domain, with the rest obtained from reference TRBV2 and TRBJ2-7, is as follows: EPEVTQTPSHQVTQMGQEVILRCVPISNHLYFYWYRQILGQKVEFLVSFYNNEISEKSEIFDDQFSVERPDGSNFTLKIRSTKLEDSAMYFCASSRRTGNNYEQYFGPGTRLTVT.

This clonotype has at least ten counts. This chain connects TRBV27 to TRBJ2-2; D is uncertain. CDR1 is MNHEY and CDR2 is SMNVEV in the germline V gene (reference sequence). This CDR3 spans 16 amino acids. Deletions cut 5 bases from V and 5 bases from J, with 18 bases between. This CDR3 reads CASSQLFGTGTGELFF. In DNA form, the CDR3 reads TGTGCCAGCAGTCAATTATTCGGCACCGGGACCGGGGAGCTGTTTTTT.

This clonotype has only a few counts. The chain has TRBV7-2 and TRBJ1-1; no firm D call. V was trimmed by 3 bases and J by 7 bases, leaving 12 bases between them. This CDR3 has 13 amino acids. Germline CDR1 is SGHTA and CDR2 is FQGNSA. CDR3 region: CASSLRLQVEAFF. The CDR3 coding sequence is TGTGCCAGCAGCTTGAGGTTGCAGGTTGAAGCTTTCTTT.

The chain joins TRBV4-2 to TRBJ1-3; D gene unclear. The germline CDR1 and CDR2 sequences are LGHNA and YNFKEQ. CDR3 length: 14 amino acids. V gave up 4 bases and J gave up 0 bases, with 7 bases separating them. CDR3 sequence: CASSPGNSGNTIYF. CDR3 DNA: TGTGCCAGCAGCCCGGGCAACTCTGGAAACACCATATATTTT.